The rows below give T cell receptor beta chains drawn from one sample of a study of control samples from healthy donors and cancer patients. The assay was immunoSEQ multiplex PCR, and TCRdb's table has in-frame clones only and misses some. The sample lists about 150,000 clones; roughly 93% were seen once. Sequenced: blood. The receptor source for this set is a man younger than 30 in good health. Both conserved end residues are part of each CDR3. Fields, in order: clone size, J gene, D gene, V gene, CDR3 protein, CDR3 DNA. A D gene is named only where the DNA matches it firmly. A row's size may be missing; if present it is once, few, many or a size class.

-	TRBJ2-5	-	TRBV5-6	CASSLDPQETQYF	TGTGCCAGCAGCTTAGACCCACAAGAGACCCAGTACTTC
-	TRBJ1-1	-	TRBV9	CASSGGRAGTEAFF	TGTGCCAGCAGCGGGGGAAGGGCGGGCACTGAAGCTTTCTTT
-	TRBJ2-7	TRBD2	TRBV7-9	CASSWGTKNEQYF	TGTGCCAGCAGCTGGGGGACTAAAAACGAGCAGTACTTC
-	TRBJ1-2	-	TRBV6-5	CASSWAVARAAYTF	TGTGCCAGCAGTTGGGCCGTGGCGAGGGCCGCCTACACCTTC
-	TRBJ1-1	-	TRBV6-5	CASSYAQVTEAFF	TGTGCCAGCAGTTACGCACAGGTCACTGAAGCTTTCTTT
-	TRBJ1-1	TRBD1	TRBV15	CATSRQQGARKAFF	TGTGCCACCAGCAGACAACAGGGGGCCCGCAAAGCTTTCTTT
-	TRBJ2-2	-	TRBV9	CASSVAARGENTGELFF	TGTGCCAGCAGCGTAGCTGCCCGGGGAGAAAACACCGGGGAGCTGTTTTTT
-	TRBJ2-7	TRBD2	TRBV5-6	CASSFLAGFPEQYF	TGTGCCAGCAGCTTCCTAGCGGGGTTCCCCGAGCAGTACTTC
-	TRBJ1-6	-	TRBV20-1	CSASSQINTAALHF	TGCAGTGCAAGTAGTCAGATTAACACGGCGGCGCTCCACTTT
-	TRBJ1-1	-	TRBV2	CASSVRRYRAWGTEAFF	TGTGCCAGCAGTGTTCGGCGGTACAGAGCATGGGGGACGGAGGCTTTCTTT
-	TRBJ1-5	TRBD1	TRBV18	CASSLGQGRQPQHF	TGTGCCAGCTCACTAGGACAGGGGAGGCAGCCCCAGCATTTT
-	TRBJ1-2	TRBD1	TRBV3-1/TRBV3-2	CASSLLQGANYGYTF	TGTGCCAGCAGCCTCCTACAGGGGGCCAACTATGGCTACACCTTC
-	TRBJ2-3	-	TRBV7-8	CASSPVGGGASIDTQYF	TGTGCCAGCAGCCCCGTCGGGGGCGGGGCCTCAATCGATACGCAGTATTTT
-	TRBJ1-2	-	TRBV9	CASSVGEGALNYGYTF	TGTGCCAGCAGCGTAGGGGAAGGGGCCCTTAACTATGGCTACACCTTC
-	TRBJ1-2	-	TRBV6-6	CASSSSVYTF	TGTGCCAGCAGTTCCAGCGTCTACACCTTC
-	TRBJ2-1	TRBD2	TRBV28	CATSMGREGSDEQFF	TGTGCCACCTCCATGGGGCGGGAGGGCAGCGATGAGCAGTTCTTC
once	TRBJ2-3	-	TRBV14	CASSQVTPAATDTQYF	TGTGCCAGCAGCCAAGTCACACCAGCGGCTACAGATACGCAGTATTTT
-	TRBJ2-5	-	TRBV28	CATRIPGETQYF	TGTGCCACCCGAATCCCCGGGGAGACCCAGTACTTC
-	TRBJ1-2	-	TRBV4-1	CASSQRGQFQGLVDGYTF	TGCGCCAGCAGCCAGCGTGGCCAATTCCAGGGACTAGTTGATGGCTACACCTTC
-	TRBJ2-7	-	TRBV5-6	CASSVPETGTYKQYF	TGTGCCAGCAGCGTGCCCGAGACCGGTACCTACAAGCAGTACTTC
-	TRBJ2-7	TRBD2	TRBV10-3	CAITKERESREQYF	TGTGCCATCACAAAAGAGCGGGAGAGCCGCGAGCAGTACTTC
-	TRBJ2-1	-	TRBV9	CASSVFGNEQFF	TGTGCCAGCAGCGTATTTGGTAATGAGCAGTTCTTC
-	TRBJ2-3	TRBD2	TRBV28	CASSFLAGDTDTQYF	TGTGCCAGCAGTTTTCTCGCGGGAGACACAGATACGCAGTATTTT
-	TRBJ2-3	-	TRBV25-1	CASSGQGTDTQYF	TGTGCCAGCAGTGGGCAGGGCACAGATACGCAGTATTTT
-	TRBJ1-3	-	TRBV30	CACAPYSGNTIYF	TGTGCCTGTGCCCCCTACTCTGGAAACACCATATATTTT
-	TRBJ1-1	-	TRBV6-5	CASSYGTGQGGTEAFF	TGTGCCAGCAGTTACGGAACAGGGCAAGGAGGCACTGAAGCTTTCTTT
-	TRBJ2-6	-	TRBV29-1	CSVERASGANVLTF	TGCAGCGTTGAAAGGGCTTCTGGGGCCAACGTCCTGACTTTC
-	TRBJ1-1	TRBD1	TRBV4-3	CASSQTGTGLTEAFF	TGCGCCAGCAGCCAGACCGGGACAGGGCTGACTGAAGCTTTCTTT
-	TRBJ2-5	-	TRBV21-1	CASSKTGRGEETQYF	TGTGCCAGCAGCAAAACTGGGAGAGGGGAAGAGACCCAGTACTTC
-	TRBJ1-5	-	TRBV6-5	CASSLMFNQPQHF	TGTGCCAGCAGCCTTATGTTCAATCAGCCCCAGCATTTT
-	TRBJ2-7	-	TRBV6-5	CASRTNYEQYF	TGTGCCAGCAGGACGAACTACGAGCAGTACTTC
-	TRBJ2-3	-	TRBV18	CASSPSTDTQYF	TGTGCCAGCTCACCGAGCACAGATACGCAGTATTTT
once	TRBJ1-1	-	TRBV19	CASSTRQINTEAFF	TGTGCCAGTAGTACCCGACAGATAAACACTGAAGCTTTCTTT
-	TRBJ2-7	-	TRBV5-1	CASSLEARYEQYF	TGCGCCAGCAGCTTGGAGGCTCGATACGAGCAGTACTTC
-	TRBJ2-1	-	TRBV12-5	CASGLEAGGFSYNEQFF	TGTGCTAGTGGTTTGGAGGCCGGGGGCTTCTCCTACAATGAGCAGTTCTTC